The clone carrying this TCR beta chain was counted ten times or more. The data originate from a study of Graves' ophthalmopathy and Graves' hyperthyroidism. This CDR3 spans 12 amino acids. Germline CDR1 SNHLY, CDR2 FYNNEI. V shed 4 bases, J shed 4 bases, and the junction held 1 base outside the gene matches. Amplification from RNA transcripts yielded the TCR beta CDR3 regions. First-round RT-PCR employed HTBI primers, with a second-round multiplex PCR after it. TCRdb independently ran MiXCR on the multiplex PCR reads; one entry per CDR3 protein. The table includes some 360,000 distinct CDR3 sequences, about 15% detected once.

This TCR came from an adult woman with stable Graves' hyperthyroidism. Specimen: peripheral blood. The chain joins TRBV2 to TRBJ2-7; 7 bases are shared with TRBD1. CDR3 sequence: CASSGQGYEQYF. The DNA of the CDR3 is TGTGCCAGCAGTGGACAGGGTTACGAGCAGTACTTC.